The next 5 T cell receptor beta chains were all read from a single sample in a study of shared clonotypes between healthy human individuals. CD45RO-negative cells were positively selected for CCR7, leaving out terminally differentiated effector memory CD45RA+ cells. Clones were read by immunoSEQ multiplex PCR, and TCRdb kept only the in-frame ones, dropping some. The table shows some 2,100,000 clones, with 85% to 95% occurring only once. Sequencing was done on a sample of naive CD8+ T cells from PBMCs. The receptors here all came from a young man in good health. Some clones in this sample may be carry-over from other donors' samples.

The chain has TRBV6-5 and TRBJ2-2; D call uncertain. CDR3 length: 16 amino acids. The V gene's germline CDR1 is MNHEY and CDR2 SVGAGI. With 4 bases removed from V and 4 bases from J, the gap between germline ends came to 16 bases. The CDR3 loop is CASSSHVYKGTGELFF. DNA for the CDR3: TGTGCCAGCAGTTCACACGTTTACAAGGGCACCGGGGAGCTGTTTTTT.

The chain links TRBV6-5 to TRBJ2-1; D is uncertain. CDR1 and CDR2 (germline): MNHEY, SVGAGI. The CDR3 has 15 amino acids. Trimming took 6 bases from V and 1 from J, leaving 13 bases between them. This CDR3 reads CASRHRGLSYNEQFF. CDR3 DNA sequence: TGTGCCAGCAGACACCGCGGCCTATCCTACAATGAGCAGTTCTTC.

Note on this clone: The sample contains more than one DNA sequence encoding this CDR3. In DNA form, the CDR3 reads TGTGCCAGCTCACCACCGGGACAGGGGAACGAGCAGTACTTC. Amino acid sequence: CASSPPGQGNEQYF. The J gene is TRBJ2-7, the V gene TRBV18; TRBD1 agrees at 10 bases. V was pared by 0 bases and J by 5 bases, with 1 base of the junction left unmatched. This CDR3 region has 14 residues. Looked up from germline, CDR1 is KGHSH and CDR2 is LQKENI.

The chain combines TRBV2 with TRBJ2-1; D possibly corresponds to TRBD2 (5 bases). The length of the CDR3 is 13 residues. Germline CDR1 reads SNHLY; CDR2 reads FYNNEI. V gave up 8 bases and J gave up 5 bases, with 13 bases separating them. The CDR3 bases are TGTGCCAGCGAATCGAGGGTCAACAATGAGCAGTTCTTC. Translating it yields CASESRVNNEQFF.

This clone was observed once. The chain employs TRBV28 and TRBJ2-4, with D maybe TRBD2 (6 bases). The CDR3 extends over 14 amino acids. The V and J ends lost 5 bases and 6 bases respectively, with 14 bases between them. In germline, CDR1 is MDHEN, CDR2 SYDVKM. CDR3 sequence reads: CASSPLGGPNIQYF. The CDR3 DNA reads as TGTGCCAGCAGTCCCTTGGGGGGACCAAACATTCAGTACTTC.